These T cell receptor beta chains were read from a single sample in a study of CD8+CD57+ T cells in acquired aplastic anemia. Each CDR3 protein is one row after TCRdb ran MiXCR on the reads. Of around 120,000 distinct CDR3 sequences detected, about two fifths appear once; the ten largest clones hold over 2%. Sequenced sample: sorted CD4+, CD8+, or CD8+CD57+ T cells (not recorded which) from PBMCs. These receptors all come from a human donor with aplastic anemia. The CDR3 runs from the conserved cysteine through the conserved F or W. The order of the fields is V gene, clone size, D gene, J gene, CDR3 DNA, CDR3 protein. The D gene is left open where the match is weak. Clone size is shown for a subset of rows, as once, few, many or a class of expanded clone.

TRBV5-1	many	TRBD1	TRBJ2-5	TGCGCCAGCAGCTTGGGTCTAGCAGGGGGAAACCAAGAGACCCAGTACTTC	CASSLGLAGGNQETQYF
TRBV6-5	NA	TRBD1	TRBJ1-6	TGTGCCAGCAGTTACGGGACAGCGAATTTCCCCCTCCACTTT	CASSYGTANFPLHF
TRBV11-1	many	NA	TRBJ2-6	TGTGCCAGCAGCTCTAGTATCGGACAGTTTAGCTCTGGGGCCAACGTCCTGACTTTC	CASSSSIGQFSSGANVLTF
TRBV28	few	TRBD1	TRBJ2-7	TGTGCCAGCAGTTCCTCCCCGGGACAGGGGGGATACGAGCAGTACTTC	CASSSSPGQGGYEQYF
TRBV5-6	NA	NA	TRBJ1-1	TGTGCCAGCAGCTTGGGCCCGGGTCGAGGGACTGAAGCTTTCTTT	CASSLGPGRGTEAFF
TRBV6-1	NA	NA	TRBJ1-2	TGTGCCGCTACGGGTCGGGGGATACGCTATGGCTACACCTTC	CAATGRGIRYGYTF
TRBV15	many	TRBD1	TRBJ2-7	TGTGCCACCAGCAGAGGGTTTCGGACAGGGGGAACGTACGAGCAGTACTTC	CATSRGFRTGGTYEQYF
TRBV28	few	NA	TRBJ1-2	TGTGCCAGCAGCCCCTGGAACAGGGTATCTAACTATGGCTACACCTTC	CASSPWNRVSNYGYTF
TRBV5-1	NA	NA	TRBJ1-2	TGCGCCAGCAGCCCCGGATTAGACAACCATTACCAGACAAAAAACTATGGCTACACCTTC	CASSPGLDNHYQTKNYGYTF
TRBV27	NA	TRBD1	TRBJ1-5	TGTGCCAGCAGTTTCCCCAAAACAGGGGGGGATCAGCCCCAGCATTTT	CASSFPKTGGDQPQHF
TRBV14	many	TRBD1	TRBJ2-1	TGTGCCAGCAGCCCCCGGAGACAGGGGGCGAATGGTTTAATCTTC	CASSPRRQGANGLIF
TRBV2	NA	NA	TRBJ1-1	TGTGCCAGCAGTGAATACGGTACAGTTCTGAACACTGAAGCTTTCTTT	CASSEYGTVLNTEAFF
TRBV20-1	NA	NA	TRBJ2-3	TGCAGTGCCCTCGCCACAGTCCTCACAGATACGCAGTATTTT	CSALATVLTDTQYF
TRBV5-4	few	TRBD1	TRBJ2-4	TGTGCCCGCAGCGTGACAGGGCTGGCCAAAAACATTCAGTACTTC	CARSVTGLAKNIQYF
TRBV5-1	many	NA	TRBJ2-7	TGCGCCAGCAGCTTGGCCCCAGGGAAGCCCCTCCACGAGCAGTACTTC	CASSLAPGKPLHEQYF
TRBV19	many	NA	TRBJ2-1	TGTGCCAGTAGTATAGCGTGGGGGGCCGGGAATGAGCAGTTCTTC	CASSIAWGAGNEQFF
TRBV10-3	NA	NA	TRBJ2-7	TGTGCCACCAGGACCGCGCCCCCCTACGAGCGGCACTTC	CATRTAPPYERHF
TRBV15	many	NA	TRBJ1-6	TGTGCCACCAGACCCCCCTCGGCTCCCAAGGGTTCACCCCTCCACTTT	CATRPPSAPKGSPLHF
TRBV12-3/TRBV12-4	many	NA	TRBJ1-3	TGTGCCAGCAATCTTTTCGGGCTCGGTGGAAACACCATATATTTT	CASNLFGLGGNTIYF
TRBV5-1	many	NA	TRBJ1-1	TGCGCCAGCAGCTTTGGGACCGCGAACACTGAAGCTTTCTTT	CASSFGTANTEAFF
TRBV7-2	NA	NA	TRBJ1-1	TGTGCCAGCAGCTTATTCGCAGAGAACACTGAAGCTTTCTTT	CASSLFAENTEAFF
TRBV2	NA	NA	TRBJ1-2	TGTGCCAGCAAAGGGTCAGCAACCCTCTATGGCTACACCTTC	CASKGSATLYGYTF
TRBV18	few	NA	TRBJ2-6	TGTGCCAGCTCACCAGGGACTGGGGCCAACGTCCTGACTTTC	CASSPGTGANVLTF
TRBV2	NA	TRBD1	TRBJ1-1	TGTGTCAGCAGGGACAGGGGGCTCGACACTGAAGCTTTCTTT	CVSRDRGLDTEAFF
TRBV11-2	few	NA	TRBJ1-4	TGTGCCAGCAGCTCTTCCCCCCGGGGGGCAGCTAATGAAAAACTGTTTTTT	CASSSSPRGAANEKLFF
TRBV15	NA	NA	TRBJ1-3	TGTGCCACCAGCAGAGATACGACACGCTCTGGAAACACCATATATTTT	CATSRDTTRSGNTIYF
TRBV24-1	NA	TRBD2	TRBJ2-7	TGTGCCACCAGTGCGGCTAGCGGGAGCAACGAGCAGTACTTC	CATSAASGSNEQYF
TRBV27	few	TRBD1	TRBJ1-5	TGTGCCAGCAGTCCACAGGGGGGGCATAGCAATCAGCCCCAGCATTTT	CASSPQGGHSNQPQHF
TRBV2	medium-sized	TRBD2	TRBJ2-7	TGTGCCGGGGGATACGGGGGGACCGGGATGGGCGAGCAGTACTTC	CAGGYGGTGMGEQYF
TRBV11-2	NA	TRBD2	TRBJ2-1	TGTGCCAGCAGCTTAGGCCCGGTCCTAGCGGGGAACAATGAGCAGTTCTTC	CASSLGPVLAGNNEQFF
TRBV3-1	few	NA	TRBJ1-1	TGTGCCAGCAGCCCTATTTGGGACGGAGCTGAAGCTTTCTTT	CASSPIWDGAEAFF
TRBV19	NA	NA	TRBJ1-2	TGTGCCAGTAGTATTACAGGGTTTAACTATGGCTACACCTTC	CASSITGFNYGYTF
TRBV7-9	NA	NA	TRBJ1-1	TGTGCCAGCAGCTTAGGATGGCTGAGGACTGAAGCTTTCTTT	CASSLGWLRTEAFF
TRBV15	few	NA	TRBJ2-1	TGTGCCACCAGCAGAGATCTGGGGCGGAGATACAATGAGCAGTTCTTC	CATSRDLGRRYNEQFF
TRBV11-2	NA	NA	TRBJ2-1	TGTGCCAGCAGCTTACGGGGGTCGAAAAATTACAATGAGCAGTTCTTC	CASSLRGSKNYNEQFF
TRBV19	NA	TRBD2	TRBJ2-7	TGTGCCAGTAGCCGGACACGGGGGGGATACGAGCAGTACTTC	CASSRTRGGYEQYF
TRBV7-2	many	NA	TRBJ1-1	TGTGCCAGCAGCTCCGACAGGAACACTGAAGCTTTCTTT	CASSSDRNTEAFF
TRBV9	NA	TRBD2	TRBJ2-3	TGTGCCGCCGAACGTCCAGCGGGGACCACAGATACGCAGTATTTT	CAAERPAGTTDTQYF
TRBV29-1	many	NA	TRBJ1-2	TGCAGCGTTGTTTCGGGGAAAGGCTACACCTTC	CSVVSGKGYTF
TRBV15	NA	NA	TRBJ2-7	TGTGCCACCAGCAGAGATTCCGACGTAAAGCAGTACTTC	CATSRDSDVKQYF
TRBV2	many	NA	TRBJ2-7	TGTGCCAGCAGTGAATTCTTCTACGAGCAGTACTTC	CASSEFFYEQYF
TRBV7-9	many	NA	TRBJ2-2	TGTGCCAGCAGCTTAAGCACCGGGGAGCTGTTTTTT	CASSLSTGELFF